The 7 T cell receptor beta chains presented below share a single source sample, sequenced in a study of T cells in Graves' hyperthyroidism and ophthalmopathy. The TCR beta CDR3 regions underwent amplification using RNA transcripts as the source. An initial round of RT-PCR targeting the TCR CDR3 relied on the HTBI primer set. TCRdb called the multiplex PCR reads again in MiXCR, with one record for every CDR3 protein. The sample includes roughly 750,000 distinct CDR3 sequences, around 17% of them seen just once. The sequencing input was blood. These TCRs come from a man aged 18 to 29 with Graves' hyperthyroidism.

There are many counts of this clonotype. This chain joins TRBV20-1 and TRBJ2-7; no clear D. V lost 6 bases to trimming and J lost 3 bases, with 18 bases between them. This CDR3 is 14 amino acids long. Looked up from germline, CDR1 is DFQATT and CDR2 is SNEGSKA (reference sequence). CDR3 loop: CSARRPISIYEQYF. In nucleotides, the CDR3 is TGCAGTGCGCGGAGACCAATCTCAATCTACGAGCAGTACTTC.

The rearrangement uses TRBV4-1 and TRBJ2-1, with 7 bases lining up with TRBD2. Germline values: CDR1 MGHRA, CDR2 YSYEKL. V lost 4 bases, J lost 8 bases, and 8 bases stayed unmatched. The CDR3 is made up of 14 amino acids. The CDR3 DNA reads as TGCGCCAGCAGCCCCCAGGGAGGGAGGCATGAGCAGTTCTTC. Translating it yields CASSPQGGRHEQFF.

About this clonotype: One base away lies a much larger clone, so this may be a sequencing read error. The chain recombines TRBV27 with TRBJ1-3; 7 positions agree with TRBD1. CDR1 and CDR2 (germline): MNHEY, SMNVEV (reference sequence). This CDR3 comprises 14 residues. The CDR3 here is CASSLNRGGDTIYF. In DNA form, the CDR3 reads TGTGCCAGCAGTTTGAACAGGGGTGGAGACACCATATATTTT.

This clonotype was found many times. The chain is built from TRBV28 and TRBJ2-6, with no clear D. Germline CDR1 and CDR2: MDHEN and SYDVKM. The CDR3 is 16 residues long. The V and J ends lost 5 bases and 0 bases respectively, with 11 bases between them. The CDR3 DNA is TGTGCCAGCAGTAACGGACGTATCTCTGGGGCCAACGTCCTGACTTTC. Encoded protein: CASSNGRISGANVLTF.

This chain connects TRBV13 to TRBJ2-1; 8 nucleotides align to TRBD2. The germline gives CDR1 PRHDT, CDR2 FYEKMQ (reference sequence). The CDR3 loop spans 15 amino acids. With V trimmed by 5 bases and J by 5 bases, 8 bases remained unmatched. CDR3 region: CASSPSGRPNNEQFF. CDR3 in DNA: TGTGCCAGCAGCCCCAGCGGGAGACCCAACAATGAGCAGTTCTTC.

This clonotype was observed at least ten times. V gene TRBV20-1 combines with J gene TRBJ2-5, with D perhaps TRBD1 or TRBD2 (5 bases each). The germline V gene has CDR1 DFQATT and CDR2 SNEGSKA (reference sequence). Trimming took off 6 bases at V and 3 bases at J, with 20 bases between the two ends. This CDR3 region has 15 residues. CDR3 sequence (DNA): TGCAGTGCGAGGGACGATTGGCGGTCCGAAGAGACCCAGTACTTC. Translated: CSARDDWRSEETQYF.

This clonotype was counted many times. This chain connects TRBV7-9 to TRBJ1-2; 7 bases match TRBD1. Germline values: CDR1 SEHNR, CDR2 FQNEAQ (reference sequence). The CDR3 spans 14 residues. The V and J ends lost 7 bases and 1 base, in that order; junction bases with no gene match: 6. The CDR3 protein is CASTEGTVNYGYTF. The CDR3 coding sequence is TGTGCCAGCACCGAAGGGACAGTTAACTATGGCTACACCTTC.